The clone carrying this T cell receptor beta chain was found a few times. Its antigen remains unknown. The source of the sample is a study of early T cells in non-severe SARS-CoV-2 infection. Study-level results: Lookups in VDJdb leaned toward anti-spike CD8 responses and missed private and CD4 specificities.

Molecules of cDNA were individually given unique molecular identifiers that were attached to them. TCRdb ran MiXCR on the 5' RACE reads and lists one entry per CDR3 protein. The data show 100,000 to 120,000 distinct CDR3 sequences, roughly 12% seen once. The specimen comprised whole blood, sampled at baseline. This receptor was taken from an adult who was a healthcare worker with PCR-confirmed SARS-CoV-2 infection or an uninfected control (not recorded which).

The CDR3 DNA reads TGTGCCAGCAGCCAAGATCCCCCTAGCGGCCCGGGTGAGCAGTTCTTC. It yields the protein CASSQDPPSGPGEQFF. This chain uses TRBV3-1 with TRBJ2-1, with 7 bases fitting TRBD2. The CDR3 is 16 amino acids. Germline assignment: CDR1 LGHDT and CDR2 YNNKEL (reference sequence). J lost 9 bases, V lost 0 bases, and 11 bases had no gene match.